This record looks at one TCR beta chain sequence and its context. The antigen is undetermined. TCRdb reprocessed the reads with MiXCR, giving one entry per CDR3 protein. The sample has 200,000 or so distinct CDR3 sequences, roughly two fifths seen once. The entry originates in a study of T cell repertoires in cytomegalovirus infection. The sequence derives from a human donor in good health (CMV status not recorded). Some clones in this sample may be carry-over from other donors' samples. The sequences come from CD8+ T cells from cultured PBMCs, collected from culture after CMV antigen stimulation.

CDR3 residues: CASSLDGLDEQFF. The CDR3 DNA sequence: TGTGCCAGCAGCTTAGACGGTCTGGATGAGCAGTTCTTC. This chain joins TRBV7-6 and TRBJ2-1; unclear D gene. Deletions cut 1 base from V and 8 bases from J, with 9 bases between. CDR1 is SGHVS and CDR2 is FNYEAQ in the germline V gene. The CDR3 has 13 amino acids.